Reported below is one T cell receptor (beta chain). Its antigen is as yet unknown. The sample contains more than one DNA sequence encoding this CDR3. CDR1 GTSNPN and CDR2 SVGIG come from the germline V gene (reference sequence). The V end lost 1 base, the J end lost 1 base, and 4 bases lay between the germline ends. The CDR3 extends over 12 amino acids. This sample was taken from a study of cytomegalovirus exposure and HLA in healthy donors. Study-wide points: Later analysis reportedly placed an Asian-associated ancestry cluster below the roughly 690-donor mean in N-insertions.

Primers for the PCR totalled 60 Vbeta and 13 Jbeta. TCRdb's copy holds only in-frame clones and misses some; the assay was immunoSEQ multiplex PCR. The sample holds about 170,000 clones, 82% seen once. This clonotype was obtained from a girl aged 2 to 10 in good health and CMV-seropositive. The V call is TRBV30, the J call TRBJ1-1; D gene unclear. Sequencing was performed on PBMCs. The CDR3 DNA follows: TGTGCCTGGAGTGGAGGGAACACTGAAGCTTTCTTT. Translation gives CAWSGGNTEAFF.